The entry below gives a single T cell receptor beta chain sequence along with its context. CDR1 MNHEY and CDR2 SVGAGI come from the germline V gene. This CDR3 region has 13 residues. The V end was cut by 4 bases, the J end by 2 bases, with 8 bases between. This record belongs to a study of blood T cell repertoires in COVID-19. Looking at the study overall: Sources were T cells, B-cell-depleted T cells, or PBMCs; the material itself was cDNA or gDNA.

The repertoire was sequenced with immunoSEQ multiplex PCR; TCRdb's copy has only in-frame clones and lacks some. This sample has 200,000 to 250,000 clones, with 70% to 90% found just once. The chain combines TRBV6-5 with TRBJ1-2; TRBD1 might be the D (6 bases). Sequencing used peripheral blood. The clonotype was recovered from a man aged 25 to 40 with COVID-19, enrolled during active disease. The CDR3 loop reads CASSSDRNYGYTF. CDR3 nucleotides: TGTGCCAGCAGTTCCGACAGGAACTATGGCTACACCTTC.